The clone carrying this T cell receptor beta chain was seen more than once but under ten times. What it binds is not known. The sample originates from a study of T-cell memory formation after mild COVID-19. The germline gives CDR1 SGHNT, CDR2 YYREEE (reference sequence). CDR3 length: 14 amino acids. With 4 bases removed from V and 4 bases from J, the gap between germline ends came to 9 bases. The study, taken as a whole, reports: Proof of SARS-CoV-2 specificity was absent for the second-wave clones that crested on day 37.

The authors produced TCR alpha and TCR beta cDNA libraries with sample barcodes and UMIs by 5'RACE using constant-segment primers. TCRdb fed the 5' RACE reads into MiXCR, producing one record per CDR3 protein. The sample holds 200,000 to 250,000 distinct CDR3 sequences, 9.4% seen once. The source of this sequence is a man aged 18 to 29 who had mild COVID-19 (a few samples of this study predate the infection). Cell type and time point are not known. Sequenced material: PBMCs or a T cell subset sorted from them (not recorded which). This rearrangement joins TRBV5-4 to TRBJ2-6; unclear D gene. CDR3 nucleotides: TGTGCCAGCAGCGCCGGTCCCGGGGCCAACGTCCTGACTTTC. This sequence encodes CASSAGPGANVLTF.